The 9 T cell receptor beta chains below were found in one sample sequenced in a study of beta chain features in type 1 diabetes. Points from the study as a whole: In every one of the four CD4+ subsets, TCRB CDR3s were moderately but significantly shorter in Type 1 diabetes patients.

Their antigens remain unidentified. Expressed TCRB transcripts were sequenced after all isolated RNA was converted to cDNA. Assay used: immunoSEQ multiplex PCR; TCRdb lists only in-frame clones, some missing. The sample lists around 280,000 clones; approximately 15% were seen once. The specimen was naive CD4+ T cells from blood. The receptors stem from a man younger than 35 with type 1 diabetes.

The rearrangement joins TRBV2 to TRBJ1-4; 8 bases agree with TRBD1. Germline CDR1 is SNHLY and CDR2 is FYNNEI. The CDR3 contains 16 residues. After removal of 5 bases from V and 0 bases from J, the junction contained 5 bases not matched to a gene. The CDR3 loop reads CASSRDRTATNEKLFF. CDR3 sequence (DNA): TGTGCCAGCAGTCGGGACAGGACCGCAACTAATGAAAAACTGTTTTTT.

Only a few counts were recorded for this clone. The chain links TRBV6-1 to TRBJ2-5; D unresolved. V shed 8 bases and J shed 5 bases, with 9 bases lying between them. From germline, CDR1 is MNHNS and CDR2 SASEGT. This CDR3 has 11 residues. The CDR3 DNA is TGTGCCAGCCTGACCGGGGAGACCCAGTACTTC. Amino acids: CASLTGETQYF.

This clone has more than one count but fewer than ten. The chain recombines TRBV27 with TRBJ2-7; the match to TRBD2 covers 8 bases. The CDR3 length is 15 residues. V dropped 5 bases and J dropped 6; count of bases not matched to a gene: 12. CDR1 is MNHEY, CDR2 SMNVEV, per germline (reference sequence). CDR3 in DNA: TGTGCCAGCAGTGGTGATAGCGGGGCGGCTCGCGAGCAGTACTTC. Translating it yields CASSGDSGAAREQYF.

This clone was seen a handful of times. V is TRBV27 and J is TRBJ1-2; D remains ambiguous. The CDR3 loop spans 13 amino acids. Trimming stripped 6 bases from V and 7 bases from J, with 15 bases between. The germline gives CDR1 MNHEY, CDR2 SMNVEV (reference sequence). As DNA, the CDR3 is TGTGCCAGCAGGGCAGAGAGGATATCTGGCTACACCTTC. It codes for CASRAERISGYTF.

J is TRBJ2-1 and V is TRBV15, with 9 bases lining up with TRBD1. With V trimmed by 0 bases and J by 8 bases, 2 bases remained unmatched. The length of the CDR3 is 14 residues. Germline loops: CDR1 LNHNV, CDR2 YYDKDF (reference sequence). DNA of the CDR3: TGTGCCACCAGCAGAGAGGACAGGGGCTATGAGCAGTTCTTC. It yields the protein CATSREDRGYEQFF.

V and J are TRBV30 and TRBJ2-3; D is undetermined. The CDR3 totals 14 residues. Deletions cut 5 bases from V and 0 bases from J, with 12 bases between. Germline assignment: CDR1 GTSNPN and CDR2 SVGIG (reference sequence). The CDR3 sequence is CAWQRRISTDTQYF. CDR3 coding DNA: TGTGCCTGGCAACGCAGAATTAGCACAGATACGCAGTATTTT.

CDR3 sequence (DNA): TGTGCCAGCTCATTATACGCGGGGGAAGAGACCCAGTACTTC. Translated, it gives CASSLYAGEETQYF. This chain links TRBV18 with TRBJ2-5; 7 positions agree with TRBD2. This CDR3 has 14 residues. V was pared by 5 bases and J by 3 bases, with 6 bases of the junction left unmatched. Germline loops: CDR1 KGHSH, CDR2 LQKENI.

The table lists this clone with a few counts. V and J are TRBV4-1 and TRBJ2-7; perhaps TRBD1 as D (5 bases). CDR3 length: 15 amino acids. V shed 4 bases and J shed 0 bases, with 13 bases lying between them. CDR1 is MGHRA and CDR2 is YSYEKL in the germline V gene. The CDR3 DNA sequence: TGCGCCAGCAGCCTGTCGCAGGGCAGCTCCTACGAGCAGTACTTC. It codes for CASSLSQGSSYEQYF.

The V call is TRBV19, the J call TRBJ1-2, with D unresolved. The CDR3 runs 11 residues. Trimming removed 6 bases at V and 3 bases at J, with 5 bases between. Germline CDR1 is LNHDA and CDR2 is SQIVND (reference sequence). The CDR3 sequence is CASSSYYGYTF. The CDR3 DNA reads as TGTGCCAGTAGCTCGTACTATGGCTACACCTTC.